The clone carrying this T cell receptor (beta chain) was counted a few times. Relying on iRepertoire HTBI primers and Arm-PCR of CDR3 regions, the team built TCR beta libraries. TCRdb re-called the multiplex PCR reads through MiXCR, storing one row per CDR3 protein. The table shows some 450,000 distinct CDR3 sequences, with roughly a quarter occurring only once. This sample is part of a study of regulatory T cells in long-lasting Graves disease. Time point specified: persistent/refractory GD, antithyroid drugs over 5 years with positive TRAb. After RNA was extracted from PBMCs, the TCR library was made from it. The CDR3 runs to 14 residues. V was clipped by 1 base and J by 6 bases; unmatched bases: 5. The germline V gene encodes CDR1 SQVTM and CDR2 ANQGSEA.

The TCR comes from a female donor with Graves disease. This chain joins TRBV29-1 and TRBJ2-2; 7 bases are shared with TRBD2. The sequencing used peripheral blood mononuclear cells (PBMCs), collected when the disease was refractory, from a patient treated with antithyroid drugs. The CDR3 DNA follows: TGCAGCGTTGAAGGTGGGAGGGCCCCCGGGGAGCTGTTTTTT. It specifies CSVEGGRAPGELFF.